The subject of this entry is one TCR beta chain. TCRdb processed the 5' RACE reads anew with MiXCR; each CDR3 protein has one entry. The table lists a few hundred thousand distinct CDR3 sequences, more than 8% of them singletons. These data originate in a study of identical twins. This same sample was also taken into another study, of yellow fever vaccine responses in identical twins.

This receptor was obtained from a woman younger than 30 in good health. Material: CD8+ T cells sorted from blood.

CDR3 in DNA: TGCGCCAGCCGGACCCAGGGGGGGGATTGCACAGATACGCAGTATTTT. Translation: CASRTQGGDCTDTQYF. The V and J genes are TRBV10-1 and TRBJ2-3; D may correspond to TRBD1 or TRBD2 (7 bases each). Trimming removed 8 bases from V and 1 base from J, with 19 bases in between. The CDR3 is 16 residues long. CDR1 and CDR2 (germline): WNHNN, SYGVQD (reference sequence).